A selection of T cell receptor beta chains follows, all from one sample in a study of blood T cell repertoires in COVID-19. Sequencing was performed with immunoSEQ multiplex PCR; in TCRdb, only in-frame clones are kept and a portion is missing. The sample has some 390,000 clones, around nine tenths seen once; the top ten hold 2.5% to 3.5%. The sequencing sample was made of peripheral blood. The receptors shown here come from a human donor in a cohort sampled during active COVID-19. The CDR3 runs from the conserved cysteine through the conserved F or W. The D gene is left open where the match is weak. Size is omitted from some rows. Given values are once, few, many or a class for expanded clones.

cdr3_nt | cdr3_aa | d_call | cdr3_length | v_call | clone_size | j_call
TGTGCCAGCAGATTTGGGGACAGGGGGGACACTGAAGCTTTCTTT | CASRFGDRGDTEAFF | TRBD1 | 15 | TRBV5-4 | - | TRBJ1-1
TGTGCCAGCAGCCTAGTTCGGAACACCATATATTTT | CASSLVRNTIYF | - | 12 | TRBV12-3/TRBV12-4 | - | TRBJ1-3
TGTGCCAGCAGTGATGAAGCCCTCGGCGGCACCGGGGAGCTGTTTTTT | CASSDEALGGTGELFF | - | 16 | TRBV6-1 | once | TRBJ2-2
TGTGCCAGCAGCTTAGAGCCCCGAGTACCCGAGCAGTACTTC | CASSLEPRVPEQYF | - | 14 | TRBV7-2 | - | TRBJ2-7
TGTGCCAGCAGGACCGGACAGCTGTACCAAGAGACCCAGTACTTC | CASRTGQLYQETQYF | - | 15 | TRBV25-1 | - | TRBJ2-5
TGTGCCAGCAGTGCCGACAGGGACACCGGGGAGCTGTTTTTT | CASSADRDTGELFF | TRBD1 | 14 | TRBV25-1 | many | TRBJ2-2
TGTGCCAGCAGCTTAGATGGAGGGGTCCCCTACAATGAGCAGTTCTTC | CASSLDGGVPYNEQFF | - | 16 | TRBV11-3 | once | TRBJ2-1
TGTGCCAGCAGCTCCAGGGAAGGCACAGATACGCAGTATTTT | CASSSREGTDTQYF | - | 14 | TRBV7-9 | - | TRBJ2-3
TGCGCCAGCAGCCAAGTCGGGGTTAGCAATCAGCCCCAGCATTTT | CASSQVGVSNQPQHF | - | 15 | TRBV4-1 | - | TRBJ1-5
TGTGCCTGGAGTGGCTCAAGGGAGAGAGAGCAGTTCTTC | CAWSGSREREQFF | - | 13 | TRBV30 | - | TRBJ2-1
TGTGCCAGCAGACCCGGACTAGCGGCAGATACGCAGTATTTT | CASRPGLAADTQYF | TRBD2 | 14 | TRBV5-4 | - | TRBJ2-3
TGTGCCAGCAGCTCGGACAGGAGGTACACCTTC | CASSSDRRYTF | TRBD1 | 11 | TRBV5-6 | - | TRBJ1-2
TGTGCCAGCAGGGATCGGACAGGACATCAGCCCCAGCATTTT | CASRDRTGHQPQHF | TRBD1 | 14 | TRBV2 | - | TRBJ1-5
TGTGCCAGCAGAGGAAGGACTAGCGGGAGAGAGCGGCGAGATACGCAGTATTTT | CASRGRTSGRERRDTQYF | TRBD2 | 18 | TRBV7-3 | - | TRBJ2-3
TGTGCCAGCAGCTTAGGTTCCCGAAGAGTATATGGCTACACCTTC | CASSLGSRRVYGYTF | - | 15 | TRBV7-2 | - | TRBJ1-2
TGTGCCAGCAGCCGGTCGCCTAGCGGGATAGAGACCCAGTACTTC | CASSRSPSGIETQYF | TRBD2 | 15 | TRBV5-8 | - | TRBJ2-5
TGTGCCAGCAGTTACCAATCCGGGACAGGGATGAACGAGCAGTACTTC | CASSYQSGTGMNEQYF | TRBD1 | 16 | TRBV6-5 | - | TRBJ2-7
TGTGCCAGCAGCCAAGAATGGGGGGAGTTTGAAAAACTGTTTTTT | CASSQEWGEFEKLFF | - | 15 | TRBV3-1/TRBV3-2 | once | TRBJ1-4
TGTGCCACCAGCAGAGTGAGAGGGCCGTCCCGTGAGCAGTTCTTC | CATSRVRGPSREQFF | - | 15 | TRBV15 | - | TRBJ2-1
TGTGCCAGCAGTTTACAGGGGGCACTTCCCCTCCACTTT | CASSLQGALPLHF | TRBD1 | 13 | TRBV28 | - | TRBJ1-6
TGTGCCAGCAGCGTAGACAGCGGGGACCGACTCTACGAGCAGTACTTC | CASSVDSGDRLYEQYF | TRBD2 | 16 | TRBV9 | - | TRBJ2-7
TGCGCCAGCAGCTTACCCGGAATAAGAGGGAATGAGCAGTTCTTC | CASSLPGIRGNEQFF | - | 15 | TRBV5-1 | - | TRBJ2-1
TGTGCCTGGAGTGTACAGGGCGACTATGGCTACACCTTC | CAWSVQGDYGYTF | - | 13 | TRBV30 | - | TRBJ1-2
TGTGCCAGCAGCCTTTGGACAGCGAGGGGTGGCTACACCTTC | CASSLWTARGGYTF | - | 14 | TRBV14 | once | TRBJ1-2